What follows are 3 T cell receptor beta chains derived from one specimen sequenced in a study of T cell repertoires in cytomegalovirus infection. MiXCR, applied by TCRdb to the reads, yields one record per CDR3 protein. The sample includes around 630,000 distinct CDR3 sequences, approximately 24% of them seen just once. The sequenced material came from CD8+ T cells from PBMCs. Receptors were obtained from a human donor in good health (CMV status not recorded). Some clones in this sample may be carry-over from other donors' samples.

Only a few counts were recorded for this clonotype. The chain is built from TRBV9 and TRBJ1-2, with 11 nucleotides matching TRBD1. Germline V gives CDR1 SGDLS, CDR2 YYNGEE. The V gene end was trimmed by 3 bases and the J gene end by 8 bases; junction bases not matched to a gene: 15. This CDR3 has 17 amino acids. CDR3 loop: CASSATQYGQGAGGYTF. The DNA of the CDR3 is TGTGCCAGCAGCGCAACGCAATACGGACAGGGGGCTGGAGGCTACACCTTC. The full variable domain, completed using reference TRBV9 and TRBJ1-2, is DSGVTQTPKHLITATGQRVTLRCSPRSGDLSVYWYQQSLDQGLQFLIQYYNGEERAKGNILERFSAQQFPDLHSELNLSSLELGDSALYFCASSATQYGQGAGGYTFGSGTRLTVV.

This clonotype appeared many times. CDR3 amino acids: CASSARRDSTDTQYF. DNA for the CDR3: TGTGCCAGCAGCGCCCGTCGGGACTCCACAGATACGCAGTATTTT. The chain employs TRBV7-6 and TRBJ2-3, with a weak D call TRBD2 (6 bases). CDR3 length: 15 residues. CDR1 and CDR2 (germline): SGHVS, FNYEAQ. V was shortened by 5 bases and J by 2 bases, with 14 bases between the two germline ends.

This clonotype appeared a few times. This sequence joins TRBV28 and TRBJ2-7, with D possibly matching TRBD1 (5 bases). CDR3 size: 15 residues. The V gene lost 4 bases and the J gene lost 5 bases, with 18 bases spanning the gap. Germline V gene lookup returns CDR1 MDHEN and CDR2 SYDVKM. This CDR3 reads CASSSLRPGPHEQYV. CDR3 coding DNA: TGTGCCAGCAGTTCTCTCCGGCCAGGGCCCCACGAGCAGTACGTC.